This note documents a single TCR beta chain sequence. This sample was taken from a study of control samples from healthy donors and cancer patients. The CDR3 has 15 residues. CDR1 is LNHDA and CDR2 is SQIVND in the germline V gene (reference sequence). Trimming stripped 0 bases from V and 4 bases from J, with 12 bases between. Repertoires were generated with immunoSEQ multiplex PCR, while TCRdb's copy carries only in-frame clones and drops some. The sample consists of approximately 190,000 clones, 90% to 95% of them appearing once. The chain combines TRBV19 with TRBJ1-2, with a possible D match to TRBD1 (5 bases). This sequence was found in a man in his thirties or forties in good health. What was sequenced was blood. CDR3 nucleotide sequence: TGTGCCAGTAGTATAGACGGGACCCGGGGCTATGGCTACACCTTC. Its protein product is CASSIDGTRGYGYTF.